Listed here is a single T cell receptor (beta chain). The data derive from a study of blood T cell repertoires in COVID-19. Clones were read by immunoSEQ multiplex PCR, and TCRdb kept only the in-frame ones, dropping some. The sample yields around 100,000 clones, about nine tenths seen once. Trimming took off 10 bases at V and 5 bases at J, with 8 bases between the two ends. Germline-derived CDR1 and CDR2 are WNHNN and SYGVQD (reference sequence). The CDR3 length is 11 residues. This chain links TRBV10-1 with TRBJ2-2; D may be TRBD2 (5 bases). The source is a man in his fifties or sixties with COVID-19, enrolled during active disease. The sample taken for sequencing was peripheral blood. The CDR3 coding sequence is TGCGCCACCTCGGGGACCGGGGAGCTGTTTTTT. It codes for CATSGTGELFF.